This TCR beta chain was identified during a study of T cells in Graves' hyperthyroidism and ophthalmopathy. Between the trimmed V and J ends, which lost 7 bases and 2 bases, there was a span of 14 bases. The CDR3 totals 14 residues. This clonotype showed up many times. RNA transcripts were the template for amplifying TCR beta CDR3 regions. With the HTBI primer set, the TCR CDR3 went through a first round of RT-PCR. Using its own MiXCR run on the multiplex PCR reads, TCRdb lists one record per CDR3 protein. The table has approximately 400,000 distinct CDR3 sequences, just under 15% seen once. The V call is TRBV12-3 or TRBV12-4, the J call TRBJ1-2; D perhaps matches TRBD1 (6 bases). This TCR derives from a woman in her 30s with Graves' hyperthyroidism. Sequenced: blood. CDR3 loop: CASTLQGNNYGYTF. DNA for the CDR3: TGTGCCAGCACCTTACAGGGAAACAACTATGGCTACACCTTC.